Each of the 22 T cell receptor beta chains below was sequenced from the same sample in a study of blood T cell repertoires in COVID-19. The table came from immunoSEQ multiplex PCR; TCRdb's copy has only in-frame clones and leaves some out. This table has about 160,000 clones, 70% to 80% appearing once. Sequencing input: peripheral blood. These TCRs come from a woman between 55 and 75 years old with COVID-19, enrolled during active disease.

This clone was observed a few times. The CDR3 here is CAWSPGAGQPQHF. Written as DNA, the CDR3 is TGTGCCTGGAGCCCGGGAGCAGGTCAGCCCCAGCATTTT. The chain uses TRBV30 and TRBJ1-5; D gene ambiguous. Per germline, CDR1 GTSNPN and CDR2 SVGIG (reference sequence). V was trimmed by 3 bases and J by 6 bases, leaving 12 bases between them. The CDR3 totals 13 residues.

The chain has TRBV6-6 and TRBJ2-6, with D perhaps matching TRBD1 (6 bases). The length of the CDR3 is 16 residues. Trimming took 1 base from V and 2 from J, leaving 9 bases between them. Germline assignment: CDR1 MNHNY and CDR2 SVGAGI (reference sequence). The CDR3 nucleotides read TGTGCCAGCAGTTACTTACCAGGGGCTGGGGCCAACGTCCTGACTTTC. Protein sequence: CASSYLPGAGANVLTF.

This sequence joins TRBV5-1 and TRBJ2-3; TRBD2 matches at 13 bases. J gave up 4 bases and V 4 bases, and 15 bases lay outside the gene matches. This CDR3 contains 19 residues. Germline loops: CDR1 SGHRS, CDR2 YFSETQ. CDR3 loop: CASSPLTSGGAFLADTQYF. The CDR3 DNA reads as TGCGCCAGCAGCCCCTTAACTAGCGGGGGGGCCTTTCTCGCAGATACGCAGTATTTT.

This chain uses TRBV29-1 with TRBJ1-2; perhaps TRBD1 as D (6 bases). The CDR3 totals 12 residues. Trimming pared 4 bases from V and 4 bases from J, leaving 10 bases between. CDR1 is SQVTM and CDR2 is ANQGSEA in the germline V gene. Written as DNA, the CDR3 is TGCAGCGTTGTAACAGGGCTCTATGGCTACACCTTC. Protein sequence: CSVVTGLYGYTF.

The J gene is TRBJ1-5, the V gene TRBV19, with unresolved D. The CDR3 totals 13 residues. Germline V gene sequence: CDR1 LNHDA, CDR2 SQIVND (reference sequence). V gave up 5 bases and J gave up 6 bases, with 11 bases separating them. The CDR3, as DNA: TGTGCCAGTAGTGCGGTCCTGGGTCAGCCCCAGCATTTT. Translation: CASSAVLGQPQHF.

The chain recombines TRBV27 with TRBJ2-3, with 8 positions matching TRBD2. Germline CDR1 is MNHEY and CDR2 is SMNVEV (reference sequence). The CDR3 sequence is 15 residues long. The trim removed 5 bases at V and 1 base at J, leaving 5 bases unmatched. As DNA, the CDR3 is TGTGCCAGCAGTCCCGGGGGGGGAGGCACAGATACGCAGTATTTT. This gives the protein CASSPGGGGTDTQYF.

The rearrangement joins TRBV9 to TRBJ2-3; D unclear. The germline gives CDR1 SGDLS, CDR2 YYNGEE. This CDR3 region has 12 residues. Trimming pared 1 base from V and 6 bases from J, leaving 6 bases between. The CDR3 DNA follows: TGTGCCAGCAGCGTACCGAGGGATACGCAGTATTTT. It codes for CASSVPRDTQYF.

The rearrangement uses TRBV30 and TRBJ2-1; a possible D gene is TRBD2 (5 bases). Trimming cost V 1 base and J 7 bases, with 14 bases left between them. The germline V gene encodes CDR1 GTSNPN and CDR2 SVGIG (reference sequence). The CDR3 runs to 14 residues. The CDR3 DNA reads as TGTGCCTGGAGTGCTCGCGTCGGCGGGAATGAGCAGTTCTTC. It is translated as CAWSARVGGNEQFF.

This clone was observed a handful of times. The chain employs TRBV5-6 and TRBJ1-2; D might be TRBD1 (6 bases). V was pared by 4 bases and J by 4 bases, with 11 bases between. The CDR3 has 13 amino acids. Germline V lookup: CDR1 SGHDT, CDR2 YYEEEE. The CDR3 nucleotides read TGTGCCAGCAGCCCCGCGGACAGCTATGGCTACACCTTC. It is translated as CASSPADSYGYTF.

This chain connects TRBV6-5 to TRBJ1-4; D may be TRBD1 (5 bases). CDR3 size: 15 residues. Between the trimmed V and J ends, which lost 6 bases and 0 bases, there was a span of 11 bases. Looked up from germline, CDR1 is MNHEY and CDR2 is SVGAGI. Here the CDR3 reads CASRTQVSTNEKLFF. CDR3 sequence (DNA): TGTGCCAGCAGGACACAGGTTTCAACTAATGAAAAACTGTTTTTT.

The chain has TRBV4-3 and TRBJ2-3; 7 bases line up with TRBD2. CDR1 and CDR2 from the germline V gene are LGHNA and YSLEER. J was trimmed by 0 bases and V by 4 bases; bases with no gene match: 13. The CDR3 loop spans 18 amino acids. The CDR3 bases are TGCGCCAGCAGCCGACGCCTTCCTAGCGGACCTAGCACAGATACGCAGTATTTT. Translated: CASSRRLPSGPSTDTQYF.

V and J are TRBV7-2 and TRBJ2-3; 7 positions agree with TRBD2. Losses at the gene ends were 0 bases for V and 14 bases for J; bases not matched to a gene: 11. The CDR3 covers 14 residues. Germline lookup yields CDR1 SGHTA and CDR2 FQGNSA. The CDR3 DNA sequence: TGTGCCAGCAGCTTAGCCCTTAGCGGAACGGGGGGGTATTTT. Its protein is CASSLALSGTGGYF.

CDR3: CSAVLAGHNEQFF. The CDR3 DNA follows: TGCAGCGCGGTACTAGCGGGACACAATGAGCAGTTCTTC. V gene TRBV29-1 combines with J gene TRBJ2-1; 10 nucleotides agree with TRBD2. The CDR3 extends over 13 amino acids. Germline V lookup: CDR1 SQVTM, CDR2 ANQGSEA. V was clipped by 7 bases and J by 5 bases; unmatched bases: 5.

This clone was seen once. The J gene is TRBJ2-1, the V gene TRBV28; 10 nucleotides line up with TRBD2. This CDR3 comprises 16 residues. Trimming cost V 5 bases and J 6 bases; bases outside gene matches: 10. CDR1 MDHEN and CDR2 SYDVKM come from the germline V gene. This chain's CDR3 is CASSVTGSGRANEQFF. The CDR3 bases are TGTGCCAGCAGTGTAACGGGCAGCGGGAGGGCCAATGAGCAGTTCTTC.

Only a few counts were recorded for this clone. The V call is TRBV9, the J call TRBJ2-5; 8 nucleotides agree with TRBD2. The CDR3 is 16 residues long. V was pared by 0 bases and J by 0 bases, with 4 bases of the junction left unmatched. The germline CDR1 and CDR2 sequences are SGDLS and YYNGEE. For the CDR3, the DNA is TGTGCCAGCAGCGTAGCGACGGGGGGGAACCAAGAGACCCAGTACTTC. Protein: CASSVATGGNQETQYF.

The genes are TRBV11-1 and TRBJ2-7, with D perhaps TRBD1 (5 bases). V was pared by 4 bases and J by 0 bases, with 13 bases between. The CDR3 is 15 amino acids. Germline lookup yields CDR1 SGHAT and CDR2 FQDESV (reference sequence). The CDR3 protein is CASSSHRFSSYEQYF. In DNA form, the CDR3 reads TGTGCCAGCAGCTCCCACAGGTTTAGCTCCTACGAGCAGTACTTC.

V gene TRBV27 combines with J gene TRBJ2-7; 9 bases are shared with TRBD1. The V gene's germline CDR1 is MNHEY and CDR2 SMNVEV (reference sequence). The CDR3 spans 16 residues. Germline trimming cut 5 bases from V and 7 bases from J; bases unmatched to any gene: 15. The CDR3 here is CASSPGRTGVPGEQYF. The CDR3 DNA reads TGTGCCAGCAGTCCTGGACGGACAGGGGTTCCTGGGGAGCAGTACTTC.

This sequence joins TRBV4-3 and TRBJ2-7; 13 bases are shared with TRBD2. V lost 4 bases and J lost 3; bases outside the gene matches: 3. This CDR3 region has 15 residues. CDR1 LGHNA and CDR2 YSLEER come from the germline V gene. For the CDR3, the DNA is TGCGCCAGCAGCCGAGGGACTAGCGGGATCTACGAGCAGTACTTC. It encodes CASSRGTSGIYEQYF.

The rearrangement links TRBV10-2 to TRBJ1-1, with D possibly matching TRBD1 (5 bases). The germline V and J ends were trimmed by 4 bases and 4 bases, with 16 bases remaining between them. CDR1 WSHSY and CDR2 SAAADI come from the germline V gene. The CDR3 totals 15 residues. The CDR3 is CASSGLGGQGTEAFF. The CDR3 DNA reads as TGCGCCAGCAGTGGGTTGGGAGGCCAGGGCACTGAAGCTTTCTTT.

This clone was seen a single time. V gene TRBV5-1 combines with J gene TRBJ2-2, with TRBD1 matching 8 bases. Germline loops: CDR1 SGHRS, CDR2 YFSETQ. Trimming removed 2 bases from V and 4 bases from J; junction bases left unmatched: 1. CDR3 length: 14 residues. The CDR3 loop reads CASSLTGGTGELFF. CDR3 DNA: TGCGCCAGCAGCTTAACAGGGGGCACCGGGGAGCTGTTTTTT.

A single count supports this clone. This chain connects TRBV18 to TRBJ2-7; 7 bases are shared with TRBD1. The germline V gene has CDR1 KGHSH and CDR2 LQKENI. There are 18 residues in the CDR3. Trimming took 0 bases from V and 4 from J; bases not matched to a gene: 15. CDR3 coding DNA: TGTGCCAGCTCACCACCGACCTTACAGGGGACCCTGGGATACGAGCAGTACGTC. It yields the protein CASSPPTLQGTLGYEQYV.

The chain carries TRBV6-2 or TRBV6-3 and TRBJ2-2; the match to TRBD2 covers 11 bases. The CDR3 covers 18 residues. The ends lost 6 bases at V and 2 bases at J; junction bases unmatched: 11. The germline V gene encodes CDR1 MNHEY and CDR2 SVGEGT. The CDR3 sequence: CASSDPTSGSGNTGELFF. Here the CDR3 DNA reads TGTGCCAGCAGCGACCCCACTAGCGGGAGCGGTAACACCGGGGAGCTGTTTTTT.